This is a list of T cell receptor beta chains from one sample in a study of CD8+CD57+ T cells in acquired aplastic anemia. One entry per CDR3 protein, called by TCRdb with MiXCR from the reads. The table includes about 190,000 distinct CDR3 sequences, roughly half detected once. The sequenced sample consisted of sorted CD4+, CD8+, or CD8+CD57+ T cells (not recorded which) from PBMCs. These receptors were collected from a human donor with aplastic anemia. Each CDR3 is given with its conserved first and last residue. D genes are given only for firm matches. Clone size, where shown, is once, few, many, or a class for clones that have expanded.

TRBJ1-1	-	-	TRBV10-3	TGTGCCATCAATCAGGGACGGATGAACACTGAAGCTTTCTTT	CAINQGRMNTEAFF
TRBJ2-7	-	many	TRBV12-3/TRBV12-4	TGTGCCAGCAGTTTTTTTAAGGTCTCCTACGAGCAGTACTTC	CASSFFKVSYEQYF
TRBJ2-5	-	-	TRBV7-9	TGTGCCAGCAGCTTAGTCTGGGGCATCGAGACCCAGTACTTC	CASSLVWGIETQYF
TRBJ1-4	-	-	TRBV30	TGTGCCTGGAGTGCCCCTAATGAAAAACTGTTTTTT	CAWSAPNEKLFF
TRBJ2-3	-	-	TRBV4-1	TGCGCCAGCAGCCAAGGACACGGCCGTCAAAATACGCAGTATTTT	CASSQGHGRQNTQYF
TRBJ1-1	TRBD1	-	TRBV29-1	TGCAGCGTTCCTGCGGGACAGGGGAACACTGAAGCTTTCTTT	CSVPAGQGNTEAFF
TRBJ1-6	TRBD1	few	TRBV20-1	TGCAGTGCCGGGGACAGGGGTTTCTATGGGTCCTATAATTCACCCCTCCACTTT	CSAGDRGFYGSYNSPLHF
TRBJ1-1	TRBD1	many	TRBV7-9	TGTGCCAGCAGACCAGGGACAGGGTTATTTGAAGCTTTCTTT	CASRPGTGLFEAFF
TRBJ1-4	-	many	TRBV7-9	TGTGCCAGCAGCAGGGCTGAAAAACTGTTTTTT	CASSRAEKLFF
TRBJ2-7	-	many	TRBV4-1	TGCGCCAGCAGCCAAGCAAGGTCGGACGAGCAGTACTTC	CASSQARSDEQYF
TRBJ2-3	TRBD1	-	TRBV15	TGTGCCACCAGCAGACCCGGGACAGACACAGATACGCAGTATTTT	CATSRPGTDTDTQYF
TRBJ2-7	-	-	TRBV7-9	TGTGCCAGCAGCCAAGACAAGACCTACGAGCAGTACTTC	CASSQDKTYEQYF
TRBJ2-7	-	many	TRBV5-1	TGCGCCAGCAGCTTGACGTCCCCCTACGAGCAGTACTTC	CASSLTSPYEQYF
TRBJ2-6	-	-	TRBV5-1	TGCGCCAGCAGCTTACGGCACCCTGGTGCCAACGTCCTGACTTTC	CASSLRHPGANVLTF
TRBJ2-5	-	many	TRBV7-2	TGTGCCAGCAGCTTTGGTGGGGCTCCAGAGACCCAGTACTTC	CASSFGGAPETQYF
TRBJ2-2	-	-	TRBV24-1	TGTGCCACCAGTGGCGGACTTTACACCGGGGAGCTGTTTTTT	CATSGGLYTGELFF
TRBJ2-1	TRBD2	few	TRBV4-2	TGTGCCAGCAGCCAAGACTTAGCGGGAGGCACCTACAATGAGCAGTTCTTC	CASSQDLAGGTYNEQFF
TRBJ1-2	-	-	TRBV29-1	TGCAGCGTGGGGGGGGACTATGGCTACACCTTC	CSVGGDYGYTF
TRBJ2-5	-	many	TRBV7-2	TGTGCCAGCAGCTTAGATGGAGGGCCCCAGTACTTC	CASSLDGGPQYF
TRBJ2-3	TRBD2	many	TRBV20-1	TGCAACGCCCGACTAGCGGGAGGGACAGATACGCAGTATTTT	CNARLAGGTDTQYF
TRBJ1-1	-	-	TRBV2	TGTGCCAGCAGGCTACATTTGAGTGGCACTGAAGCTTTCTTT	CASRLHLSGTEAFF
TRBJ1-5	TRBD1	-	TRBV24-1	TGTGCCACCAGTGAAAGGACAGGGGGAAGCAATCAGCCCCAGCATTTT	CATSERTGGSNQPQHF
TRBJ2-3	TRBD2	-	TRBV29-1	TGCAGCGCTCGACTCACTAGCGGGAGGGCCCTCGCGTTCGCTACGCAGTATTTT	CSARLTSGRALAFATQYF
TRBJ1-5	-	-	TRBV2	TGTGCCAGCACCCTCAGGGAGTATAGCAATCAGCCCCAGCATTTT	CASTLREYSNQPQHF
TRBJ2-7	-	-	TRBV20-1	TGCAGTGCTAGAGTGTCGCGACTGAACTACGAGCAGTACTTC	CSARVSRLNYEQYF
TRBJ2-7	-	many	TRBV4-3	TGCGCCAGCAGCCCCCTTCAAGGGAGTTCCTACGAGCAGTACTTC	CASSPLQGSSYEQYF
TRBJ2-7	-	few	TRBV7-9	TGTGCCAGCAGTTTTCGAACCTACGAGCAGTACTTC	CASSFRTYEQYF
TRBJ2-5	TRBD2	-	TRBV10-3	TGTGCCCCCGCGGTCCTAGCGGGAGGCGGGGAGACCCAGTACTTC	CAPAVLAGGGETQYF
TRBJ2-7	TRBD2	many	TRBV6-6	TGTGCCAGCAGTTACTCCCTAGCGGGAGTCTCCTACGAGCAGTACTTC	CASSYSLAGVSYEQYF
TRBJ2-3	TRBD2	many	TRBV6-4	TGTGCCAGCAGTCGGACTAGCGGGGGGTTGGATACGCAGTATTTT	CASSRTSGGLDTQYF
TRBJ2-5	TRBD2	-	TRBV20-1	TGCAGTGCTGGCGGGACTAGCGGGAGGCCCAGGGAGACCCAGTACTTC	CSAGGTSGRPRETQYF
TRBJ2-1	TRBD1	-	TRBV18	TGTGCCAGCTCACAAACCGGGACAGGGCCTAAGGATGAGCAGTTCTTC	CASSQTGTGPKDEQFF
TRBJ2-2	-	many	TRBV9	TGTGCCAGCAGCGTAGCTCCGGGAGCGAACACCGGGGAGCTGTTTTTT	CASSVAPGANTGELFF
TRBJ2-1	TRBD1	-	TRBV11-2	TGTGCCAGCAGCTTAGGTCGGACAGGAGGTTACAATGAGCAGTTCTTC	CASSLGRTGGYNEQFF
TRBJ1-1	-	-	TRBV20-1	TGCGGTGCTGGGACGGTCAACACTGAAGCTTTCTTT	CGAGTVNTEAFF
TRBJ1-1	-	-	TRBV25-1	TGTGCCAGCAGTGACACGGCCTTAGGGATCCTGAACACTGAAGCTCTCTTT	CASSDTALGILNTEALF
TRBJ1-2	TRBD1	few	TRBV27	TGTGCCAGCAGTTTATCATTGGACAGGGGAGAGGATGGCTACACCTTC	CASSLSLDRGEDGYTF
TRBJ2-1	-	few	TRBV10-3	TGTGCCATCAGTGAGTCACGGTCGCAGCTAAATGAGCAGTTCTTC	CAISESRSQLNEQFF
TRBJ2-1	-	-	TRBV19	TGTGCCAGTAGTAAAGGGACGGAGAACAATGAGCAGTTCTTC	CASSKGTENNEQFF
TRBJ2-3	-	-	TRBV24-1	TGTGCCACCAGTGGCCGAGGTAGCACAGATACGCAGTATTTT	CATSGRGSTDTQYF
TRBJ2-7	-	many	TRBV10-1	TGCGCCAGCAGTGGGATCAAGGGCGAGCAGTACTTC	CASSGIKGEQYF
TRBJ2-3	TRBD1	-	TRBV4-2	TGTGCCAGCAGCCGGGTCAGACAGGGTTTAGGCACAGATACGCAGTATTTT	CASSRVRQGLGTDTQYF
TRBJ1-1	-	few	TRBV19	TGTGCCAGTAGTTCCCAGATTAACACTGAAGCTTTCTTT	CASSSQINTEAFF
TRBJ1-1	-	-	TRBV2	TGTGCCAGTGCTGGGAACAGGGCGAACACTGAAGCTTTCTTT	CASAGNRANTEAFF
TRBJ2-7	TRBD2	-	TRBV7-3	TGTGCCCTAGCGGGAGGGGACGAGCAGTACTTC	CALAGGDEQYF
TRBJ2-5	TRBD2	-	TRBV24-1	TGTGCCACCGGCCCTACTAGCGGTGGTAAAGAGACCCAGTACTTC	CATGPTSGGKETQYF
TRBJ2-2	-	many	TRBV9	TGTGCCAGCAGCGTACAGGCCGGCGGGAACACCGGGGAGCTGTTTTTT	CASSVQAGGNTGELFF
TRBJ2-3	-	-	TRBV13	TGTGCCAGCAGCTTAGGCCTTGGGCTAGCCGGCGCAGATACGCAGTATTTT	CASSLGLGLAGADTQYF
TRBJ2-7	-	many	TRBV6-1	TGTGCCAGCAGCCTGATGAGGGGCACCTACGAGCAGTACTTC	CASSLMRGTYEQYF
TRBJ2-2	TRBD2	many	TRBV5-4	TGTGCCAGCAGTCGGACTAGCGGGAACGTCGGGGAGCTGTTTTTT	CASSRTSGNVGELFF
TRBJ1-6	TRBD1	-	TRBV19	TGTGCCAGTAGCCGAGGGGAGGGGGCACTACATTCACCCCTCCACTTT	CASSRGEGALHSPLHF
TRBJ2-7	-	-	TRBV6-2/TRBV6-3	TGTGCCAGCAGTAGGACCCCCTTCGTCCTGGAGCAGTACTTC	CASSRTPFVLEQYF
TRBJ2-5	TRBD2	few	TRBV4-1	TGCGCCAGCAGCCAAGATAGGGGCACTAGCGGGCCCTCGGAAGAGACCCAGTACTTC	CASSQDRGTSGPSEETQYF
TRBJ2-2	-	-	TRBV5-1	TGCGCCAGCAGCTTGGCCTGGAAGGAAACCGGGGAGCTGTTTTTT	CASSLAWKETGELFF
TRBJ1-5	-	-	TRBV30	TGTGCCTGGAGCCTCGGTGGAAGCACTGATCAGCCCCAGCATTTT	CAWSLGGSTDQPQHF
TRBJ2-7	TRBD2	many	TRBV5-1	TGCGCCAGCAGCTTGCGGGAGGGCTACGAGCAGTACTTC	CASSLREGYEQYF
TRBJ1-2	-	few	TRBV5-1	TGCGCCAGCAGCCACGACGTGGGAAGTTATGGCTACACCTTC	CASSHDVGSYGYTF